A selection of T cell receptor beta chains follows, all from one sample in a study of a mutant IDH1 vaccine in newly diagnosed glioma. The method was immunoSEQ multiplex PCR; TCRdb's version includes in-frame clones alone and lacks a portion of them. The sample holds 85,000 to 100,000 clones; around nine tenths are singletons and the top ten take approximately 0.58%. This sample comprised PBMCs, obtained from a glioma patient treated with radiotherapy, temozolomide or both. The receptors originated from a woman aged 50 to 60 with glioma. CDR3s include the opening cysteine and the closing phenylalanine or tryptophan. A D gene is named only where the DNA matches it firmly.

length	V	D	J	DNA	CDR3
14	TRBV6-4	-	TRBJ1-6	TGTGCCAGCAGTGATAGGGGTAGTAATTCACCCCTCCACTTT	CASSDRGSNSPLHF
16	TRBV5-4	-	TRBJ2-3	TGTGCCAGCAGCCCGGACAGTCTGGGAAGCACAGATACGCAGTATTTT	CASSPDSLGSTDTQYF
12	TRBV6-5	-	TRBJ2-7	TGTGCCAGCAGCGCCAGGGGCTACGAGCAGTACTTC	CASSARGYEQYF
14	TRBV7-3	TRBD2	TRBJ2-1	TGTGCCAGCAGCTTTAGCGGGAGGGCCGATGAGCAGTTCTTC	CASSFSGRADEQFF
14	TRBV9	-	TRBJ1-4	TGTGCCAGCAGCGCGGGGAAGGCTAATGAAAAACTGTTTTTT	CASSAGKANEKLFF
15	TRBV4-1	TRBD1	TRBJ1-2	TGCGCCAGCAGCCACCCTCAGGGACAGTTCTATGGCTACACCTTC	CASSHPQGQFYGYTF
15	TRBV7-9	-	TRBJ1-1	TGTGCCAGCAGCGGGTCGGCGGGAGTCTGGACTGAAGCTTTCTTT	CASSGSAGVWTEAFF
15	TRBV7-3	-	TRBJ2-1	TGTGCCAGCAGCTTAACTTCGGAGGCATTGAATGAGCAGTTCTTC	CASSLTSEALNEQFF
14	TRBV30	-	TRBJ2-1	TGTGCCTGGAGTGTTGGGCGGGCTTACAATGAGCAGTTCTTC	CAWSVGRAYNEQFF
15	TRBV19	TRBD1	TRBJ1-3	TGTGCCGGCAGAGACAGGGGCGATTCTGGAAACACCATATATTTT	CAGRDRGDSGNTIYF
13	TRBV28	-	TRBJ2-7	TGTGCCAGCAACTTCCCTAACTCCTACGAGCAGTACTTC	CASNFPNSYEQYF
17	TRBV29-1	TRBD2	TRBJ2-1	TGCAGCGTTGGCGAAGCGGGACTAGCGGGAGGGAGGGGGGAGCAGTTCTTC	CSVGEAGLAGGRGEQFF
14	TRBV6-5	-	TRBJ1-1	TGTGCCAGCAGTTCTCCTCGGGAGAACACTGAAGCTTTCTTT	CASSSPRENTEAFF
15	TRBV6-5	TRBD1	TRBJ1-5	TGTGCCAGCAGCCGAGGGACAGGTTTTAATCAGCCCCAGCATTTT	CASSRGTGFNQPQHF
16	TRBV19	TRBD2	TRBJ2-5	TGTGCCAGTAGCCTCAGAAGGACTAGCCTTCAAGAGACCCAGTACTTC	CASSLRRTSLQETQYF
14	TRBV9	-	TRBJ1-2	TGTGCCAGCAGCGTAGAACGGGCAGGGAAACGCTACACCTTC	CASSVERAGKRYTF
13	TRBV2	-	TRBJ1-2	TGTGCCAGCAGTCCAAATTCTGGGGAAGGCTACACCTTC	CASSPNSGEGYTF
16	TRBV10-3	TRBD1	TRBJ1-5	TGTGCCATCAGTGAGTCTGACAGGGGAACCGGTCAGCCCCAGCATTTT	CAISESDRGTGQPQHF
14	TRBV28	TRBD1	TRBJ2-7	TGTGCCAGCAGTTTATACAACAGGGGCCGCGAGCAGTACTTC	CASSLYNRGREQYF
16	TRBV6-5	TRBD1	TRBJ2-7	TGTGCCAGCAGTTACTCGGGGGACAGGGGGCTTCACGAGCAGTACTTC	CASSYSGDRGLHEQYF
14	TRBV7-2	TRBD2	TRBJ2-1	TGTGCCAGCAACCTTCTAGCGGGAGGCAGTGAGCAGTTCTTC	CASNLLAGGSEQFF
12	TRBV7-9	-	TRBJ1-2	TGTGCCAGCAGCGGCACAGGAGGGGGCTACACCTTC	CASSGTGGGYTF
17	TRBV9	TRBD1	TRBJ2-5	TGTGCCAGCAGCGTATTGGGGGCAGGGGGCCGTCAAGAGACCCAGTACTTC	CASSVLGAGGRQETQYF